Shown below are 2 T cell receptor beta chains from a single sample sequenced in a study of T cell changes during pregnancy in multiple sclerosis (dated by TCRdb to about 2019). Library preparation was by the immunoSEQ multiplex PCR assay. This is the immuneACCESS table as TCRdb keeps it, with only in-frame sequences that have V and J called. A part of the clones is gone; compared with another copy, unresolved V genes explain less than half, and the rest is unexplained. This sample lists tens of thousands of clones; around nine tenths were detected once. Jointly, the top ten make up under 6% of the sample. The starting material was CD8+ T cells from peripheral blood mononuclear cells, obtained before pregnancy. These receptors all come from a female donor with multiple sclerosis, enrolled in a pregnancy study.

This chain connects TRBV6-6 to TRBJ1-2; 10 nucleotides line up with TRBD1. Germline V gene sequence: CDR1 MNHNY, CDR2 SVGAGI (reference sequence). J lost 4 bases, V lost 5 bases, and 7 bases had no gene match. CDR3 length: 15 residues. CDR3 sequence (DNA): TGTGCCAGCAGTCTAGGACAGGGGGTGGGCTATGGCTACACCTTC. Translation: CASSLGQGVGYGYTF.

This CDR3 is CASSGDSYEQYF. In DNA, the CDR3 is TGTGCCTCTAGCGGGGACTCCTACGAGCAGTACTTC. The chain joins TRBV19 to TRBJ2-7; TRBD2 matches 9 bases. Trimming cost V 11 bases and J 0 bases; bases outside gene matches: 2. The CDR3 loop spans 12 amino acids. The germline V gene encodes CDR1 LNHDA and CDR2 SQIVND (reference sequence).